Shown below are 4 T cell receptor beta chains from a single sample sequenced in a study of T cells in Graves' hyperthyroidism and ophthalmopathy. The TCR beta CDR3 regions underwent amplification using RNA transcripts as the source. Carried out on the TCR CDR3, a first-round RT-PCR used the HTBI primer set. TCRdb used MiXCR to reprocess the multiplex PCR reads, holding one entry per CDR3 protein. The sample holds about 180,000 distinct CDR3 sequences, over 8% seen once. Sequences were obtained from blood. These receptors all stem from a woman between 18 and 29 years old with Graves' hyperthyroidism that later progressed to Graves' ophthalmopathy.

This clonotype was found many times. The chain carries TRBV30 and TRBJ1-5, with TRBD1 matching over 10 bases. Trimming removed 5 bases from V and 4 bases from J; junction bases left unmatched: 2. Germline CDR1 and CDR2: GTSNPN and SVGIG (reference sequence). This CDR3 spans 13 amino acids. DNA for the CDR3: TGTGCCTGGGGGGGACAGGGGAATCAGCCCCAGCATTTT. Translated: CAWGGQGNQPQHF.

This clonotype was detected ten times or more. The V and J genes are TRBV7-9 and TRBJ1-1; no clear D gene. The CDR3 spans 15 residues. Germline values: CDR1 SEHNR, CDR2 FQNEAQ (reference sequence). V lost 2 bases to trimming and J lost 4 bases, with 14 bases between them. The CDR3 sequence is CASSLSVSWGTEAFF. The CDR3 DNA reads TGTGCCAGCAGCTTAAGTGTGAGTTGGGGCACTGAAGCTTTCTTT.

This clonotype has ten or more counts. The rearrangement links TRBV9 to TRBJ2-5; tentatively, D is TRBD1 or TRBD2 (5 bases each). Germline CDR1 and CDR2: SGDLS and YYNGEE. This CDR3 is 13 amino acids long. V was clipped by 5 bases and J by 2 bases, with 10 bases between them. CDR3 in DNA: TGTGCCAGCAGTAGTGGGGGACAAGAGACCCAGTACTTC. Translation gives CASSSGGQETQYF.

The sample holds many counts of this clonotype. J is TRBJ2-1 and V is TRBV12-3 or TRBV12-4, with 8 bases matching TRBD1. The CDR3 runs 17 residues. The V and J ends lost 5 bases and 1 base, in that order; junction bases with no gene match: 10. The CDR3 loop reads CASSTLWTGRSYNEQFF. CDR3 in DNA: TGTGCCAGCAGTACCCTTTGGACAGGGAGATCCTACAATGAGCAGTTCTTC.